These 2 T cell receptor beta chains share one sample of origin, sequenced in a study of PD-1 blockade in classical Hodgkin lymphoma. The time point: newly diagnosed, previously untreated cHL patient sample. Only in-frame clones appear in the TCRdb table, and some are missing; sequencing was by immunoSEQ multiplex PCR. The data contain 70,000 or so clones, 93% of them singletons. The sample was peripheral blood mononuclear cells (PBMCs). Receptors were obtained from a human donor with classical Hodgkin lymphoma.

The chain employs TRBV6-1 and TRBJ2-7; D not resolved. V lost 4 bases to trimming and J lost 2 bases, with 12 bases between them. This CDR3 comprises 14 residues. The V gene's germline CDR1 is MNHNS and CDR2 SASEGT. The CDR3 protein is CASSVWLDTYEQYF. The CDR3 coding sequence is TGTGCCAGCAGTGTGTGGCTCGATACCTACGAGCAGTACTTC.

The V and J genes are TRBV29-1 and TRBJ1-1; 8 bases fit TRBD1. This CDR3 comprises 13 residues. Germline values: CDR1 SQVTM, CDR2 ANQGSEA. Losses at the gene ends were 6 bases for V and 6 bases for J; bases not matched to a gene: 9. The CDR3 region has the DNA TGCAGCGTATGGGACAGGTCGGGCGCTGAAGCTTTCTTT. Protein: CSVWDRSGAEAFF.